This T cell receptor beta chain was found in a study of CD8+CD57+ T cells in acquired aplastic anemia. Points from the study as a whole: Sharing between patients and controls was observed for roughly 30 CD8+ CDR3 sequences. No significant patient-versus-control difference appeared in CD8+ Simpson's diversity.

The V and J ends lost 3 bases and 4 bases respectively, with 9 bases between them. The CDR3 is 13 amino acids. Germline CDR1 LNHNV, CDR2 YYDKDF (reference sequence). Investigators profiled TCR beta VDJ and CDR3 from genomic DNA template. One entry per CDR3 protein, called by TCRdb with MiXCR from the reads. The sample holds about 160,000 distinct CDR3 sequences, roughly 40% seen once. This clonotype has more than one count but fewer than ten. As yet, its antigen is unknown. Sequencing used sorted CD4+, CD8+, or CD8+CD57+ T cells (not recorded which) from PBMCs. The chain couples TRBV15 to TRBJ2-5, with TRBD1 as a possible D gene (5 bases). The source is a human donor in good health. CDR3 sequence: CATSRRRAETQYF. In DNA form, the CDR3 reads TGTGCCACCAGCAGGCGCAGGGCAGAGACCCAGTACTTC.